These T cell receptor beta chains were read from a single sample in a study of cytomegalovirus exposure and HLA in healthy donors. Libraries were prepared by immunoSEQ multiplex PCR; TCRdb keeps only in-frame clonotypes and omits some of them. The data hold about 100,000 clones, with 82% observed a single time. The sample consisted of PBMCs. These receptors were collected from a man aged 25 to 45 in good health and CMV-seropositive. CDR3s include the opening cysteine and the closing phenylalanine or tryptophan. The D gene is left open where the match is weak. Clone size is stated in some rows and not others, as once, few, many or a class when expanded.

TRBD2	TRBV6-1	NA	TRBJ2-3	CASSESTSGGITDTQYF	TGTGCCAGCAGTGAAAGTACTAGCGGGGGGATCACAGATACGCAGTATTTT
NA	TRBV5-4	few	TRBJ1-6	CASSGQHNSPLHF	TGTGCCAGCTCCGGACAACATAATTCACCCCTCCACTTT
TRBD1	TRBV6-1	NA	TRBJ1-4	CASTLQGDEKLFF	TGTGCCAGCACCTTACAGGGGGATGAAAAACTGTTTTTT
NA	TRBV25-1	few	TRBJ1-1	CASRRRGGNTEAFF	TGTGCCAGCAGAAGGAGGGGGGGTAACACTGAAGCTTTCTTT
NA	TRBV7-8	NA	TRBJ2-5	CASSLLVGWETQYF	TGTGCCAGCAGTTTACTGGTCGGGTGGGAGACCCAGTACTTC
NA	TRBV18	once	TRBJ1-1	CASSFGGRDTEAFF	TGTGCCAGCTCATTCGGGGGGCGGGACACTGAAGCTTTCTTT
NA	TRBV27	NA	TRBJ2-2	CASRQNTGELFF	TGTGCCAGCAGACAGAACACCGGGGAGCTGTTTTTT
NA	TRBV7-3	NA	TRBJ2-5	CASSRRGGGGKETQYF	TGTGCCAGCAGCCGCCGTGGGGGCGGGGGCAAAGAGACCCAGTACTTC
TRBD2	TRBV6-6	few	TRBJ2-5	CASRATSGGDRETQYF	TGTGCCAGCAGAGCGACTAGCGGGGGGGACCGAGAGACCCAGTACTTC
TRBD2	TRBV19	once	TRBJ2-3	CASSALAGGTVDTQYF	TGTGCCAGTAGTGCCCTAGCGGGGGGCACGGTAGATACGCAGTATTTT
TRBD2	TRBV4-1	few	TRBJ2-5	CASSLLAGEQETQYF	TGCGCCAGCAGCCTTTTAGCGGGGGAGCAAGAGACCCAGTACTTC
NA	TRBV7-9	NA	TRBJ2-3	CASSLPPGTSTDTQYF	TGTGCCAGCAGCTTACCCCCCGGGACTAGCACAGATACGCAGTATTTT
TRBD1	TRBV7-3	few	TRBJ1-1	CASSRGQEYTEAFF	TGTGCCAGCAGCCGCGGACAGGAATACACTGAAGCTTTCTTT
TRBD2	TRBV2	few	TRBJ2-7	CASIMTSGVYEQYF	TGTGCCAGCATTATGACTAGCGGGGTGTACGAGCAGTACTTC
NA	TRBV5-6	NA	TRBJ1-2	CASSQTGGVGYTF	TGTGCCAGCAGCCAGACAGGTGGGGTCGGCTACACCTTC
TRBD1	TRBV11-2	NA	TRBJ2-7	CASSIRGPYEQYF	TGTGCCAGCAGCATCAGGGGGCCCTACGAGCAGTACTTC